This record concerns one TCR beta chain sequence. The CDR3 runs 15 residues. Germline CDR1 reads LNHDA; CDR2 reads SQIVND (reference sequence). J lost 1 base, V lost 3 bases, and 3 bases had no gene match. Sequenced by immunoSEQ multiplex PCR; TCRdb stores in-frame clones only, minus some. The table shows about 870,000 clones, with almost 95% occurring only once. This entry comes from a study of shared clonotypes between healthy human individuals. Naivety among CD8 cells was defined by CD45RO negativity and positive CCR7 selection, thereby excluding terminally differentiated effector memory CD45RA+ cells.

The gene calls are TRBV19 and TRBJ2-3, with 8 bases matching TRBD2. This TCR was sampled from a man aged 25-45 years in good health. Sequences were obtained from naive CD8+ T cells sorted from blood. In DNA form, the CDR3 reads TGTGCCAGTAGTATCACAGCGGGAGGCACAGATACGCAGTATTTT. This gives the protein CASSITAGGTDTQYF. The full variable domain, rest sourced from reference TRBV19 and TRBJ2-3, is DGGITQSPKYLFRKEGQNVTLSCEQNLNHDAMYWYRQDPGQGLRLIYYSQIVNDFQKGDIAEGYSVSREKKESFPLTVTSAQKNPTAFYLCASSITAGGTDTQYFGPGTRLTVL.